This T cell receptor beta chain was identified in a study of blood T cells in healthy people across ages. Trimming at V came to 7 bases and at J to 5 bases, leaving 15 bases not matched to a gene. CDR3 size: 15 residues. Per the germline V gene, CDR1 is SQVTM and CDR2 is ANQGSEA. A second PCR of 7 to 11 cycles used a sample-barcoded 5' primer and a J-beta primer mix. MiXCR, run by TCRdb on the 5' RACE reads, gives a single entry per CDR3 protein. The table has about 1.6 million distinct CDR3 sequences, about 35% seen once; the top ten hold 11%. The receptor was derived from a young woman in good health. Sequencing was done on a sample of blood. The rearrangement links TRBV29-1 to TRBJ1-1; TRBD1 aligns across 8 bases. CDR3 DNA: TGCAGCGCCCAGGTACCGGGACAGGACAGGACTGAAGCTTTCTTT. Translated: CSAQVPGQDRTEAFF.